The 11 T cell receptor beta chains given below trace back to one sample, sequenced in a study. Using its own MiXCR run on the 5' RACE reads, TCRdb lists one record per CDR3 protein. The sample has 35,000 to 50,000 distinct CDR3 sequences; 29% are singletons. The sequencing input was memory CD4+ T cells sorted from a lymph node. Specified subset: memory CD4+ T cells, CD4+CD45RO+CD25-. The receptors originated from a female donor with breast cancer.

This clonotype occurred a few times. The chain combines TRBV18 with TRBJ2-1; perhaps TRBD1 as D (5 bases). This CDR3 is 13 amino acids long. The germline V gene encodes CDR1 KGHSH and CDR2 LQKENI. Trimming left V 1 base short and J 8 bases short, with 9 bases between. CDR3 amino acids: CASSPLAGHEQFF. The CDR3 coding sequence is TGTGCCAGCTCACCACTGGCAGGGCATGAGCAGTTCTTC.

This clonotype was seen repeatedly, ten times or more. The chain joins TRBV4-2 to TRBJ2-5; 11 bases map to TRBD2. Germline-derived CDR1 and CDR2 are LGHNA and YNFKEQ. V trimming: 4 bases; J trimming: 0 bases; junction bases outside the gene matches: 1. The CDR3 runs to 15 residues. DNA for the CDR3: TGTGCCAGCAGCCCGGGACTAGCGGACCAAGAGACCCAGTACTTC. This encodes CASSPGLADQETQYF.

This chain connects TRBV28 to TRBJ2-3; 8 bases line up with TRBD2. Germline trimming cut 5 bases from V and 3 bases from J; bases unmatched to any gene: 16. The germline V gene has CDR1 MDHEN and CDR2 SYDVKM. This CDR3 contains 18 residues. The chain's CDR3 is CASSLLGRGGRDTDTQYF. The CDR3 DNA follows: TGTGCCAGCAGTCTCCTCGGGCGCGGGGGGCGGGATACAGATACGCAGTATTTT.

This chain uses TRBV4-3 with TRBJ2-1; 7 bases align to TRBD1. This CDR3 region has 14 residues. Germline V CDR1 and CDR2: LGHNA, YSLEER. After removal of 4 bases from V and 8 bases from J, the junction contained 8 bases not matched to a gene. In DNA form, the CDR3 reads TGCGCCAGCAGCCGAGATTACAGGGGCGATGAGCAGTTCTTC. Translating it yields CASSRDYRGDEQFF.

This rearrangement joins TRBV27 to TRBJ2-2; D is uncertain. V was shortened by 5 bases and J by 5 bases, with 6 bases between the two germline ends. Germline V gene sequence: CDR1 MNHEY, CDR2 SMNVEV (reference sequence). The CDR3 runs to 12 residues. The CDR3 DNA is TGTGCCAGCAGTCCCGAAACCGGGGAGCTGTTTTTT. Protein sequence: CASSPETGELFF.

The chain employs TRBV5-1 and TRBJ2-3; TRBD2 might be the D (5 bases). Germline CDR1 SGHRS, CDR2 YFSETQ. The V end lost 0 bases, the J end lost 1 base, and 12 bases lay between the germline ends. There are 16 residues in the CDR3. The CDR3: CASSLASVSGTDTQYF. The CDR3 DNA reads as TGCGCCAGCAGCTTGGCCTCCGTTAGCGGCACAGATACGCAGTATTTT.

CDR3 region: CASSLNPRTQEIYEQYF. In DNA, the CDR3 is TGTGCCAGCAGCTTGAACCCCCGGACACAAGAAATCTACGAGCAGTACTTC. This chain connects TRBV5-4 to TRBJ2-7; TRBD1 is a possible D gene (5 bases). V gave up 1 base and J gave up 3 bases, with 20 bases separating them. CDR1 is SGHNT and CDR2 is YYREEE in the germline V gene (reference sequence). The CDR3 is 17 amino acids.

V is TRBV4-1 and J is TRBJ2-4; D is ambiguous. The CDR3 runs to 15 residues. V was shortened by 3 bases and J by 0 bases, with 9 bases between the two germline ends. Germline V gene sequence: CDR1 MGHRA, CDR2 YSYEKL. The CDR3 sequence is CASSHGVLAKNIQYF. CDR3 nucleotide sequence: TGCGCCAGCAGCCACGGTGTACTAGCCAAAAACATTCAGTACTTC.

This chain links TRBV5-1 with TRBJ2-3; tentative D call: TRBD2 (5 bases). Germline CDR1 SGHRS, CDR2 YFSETQ. The CDR3 is 14 amino acids. The V end lost 2 bases, the J end lost 0 bases, and 7 bases lay between the germline ends. DNA of the CDR3: TGCGCCAGCAGCTTAAGGACTAGCACAGATACGCAGTATTTT. Protein: CASSLRTSTDTQYF.

The rearrangement uses TRBV27 and TRBJ1-1, with D possibly matching TRBD1 (5 bases). Germline CDR1 and CDR2: MNHEY and SMNVEV (reference sequence). Trimming took 5 bases from V and 8 from J, leaving 12 bases between them. The CDR3 runs to 12 residues. The CDR3 is CASSRTGGEAFF. CDR3 DNA sequence: TGTGCCAGCAGTCGCACAGGCGGCGAAGCTTTCTTT.

There are a few counts of this clonotype. V is TRBV12-3 or TRBV12-4 and J is TRBJ2-7, with TRBD1 as a possible D gene (6 bases). Trimming shortened V by 5 bases and J by 6 bases, and 17 bases separated the two germline ends. The CDR3 spans 14 residues. DNA for the CDR3: TGTGCCAGCAGTCAGGGGACCCCCTTTGGCGAGCAGTACTTC. Translation gives CASSQGTPFGEQYF.